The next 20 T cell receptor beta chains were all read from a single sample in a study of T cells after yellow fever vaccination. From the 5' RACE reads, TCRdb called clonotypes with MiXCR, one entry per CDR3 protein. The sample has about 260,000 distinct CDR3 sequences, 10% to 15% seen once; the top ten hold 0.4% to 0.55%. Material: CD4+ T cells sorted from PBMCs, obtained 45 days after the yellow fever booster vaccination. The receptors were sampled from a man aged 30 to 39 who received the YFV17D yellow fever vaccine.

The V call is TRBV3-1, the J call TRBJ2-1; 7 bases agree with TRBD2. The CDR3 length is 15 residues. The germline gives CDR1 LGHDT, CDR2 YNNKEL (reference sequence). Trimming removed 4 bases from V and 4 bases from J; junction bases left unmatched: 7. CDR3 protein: CASSRRENSYNEQFF. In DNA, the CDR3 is TGTGCCAGCAGCCGGCGGGAGAACTCGTACAATGAGCAGTTCTTC.

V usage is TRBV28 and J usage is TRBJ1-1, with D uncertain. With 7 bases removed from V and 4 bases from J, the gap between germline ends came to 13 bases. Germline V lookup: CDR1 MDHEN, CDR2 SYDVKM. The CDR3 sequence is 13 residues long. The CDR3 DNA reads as TGTGCCAGCACCAAGTGGGCGCCCACTGAAGCTTTCTTT. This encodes CASTKWAPTEAFF.

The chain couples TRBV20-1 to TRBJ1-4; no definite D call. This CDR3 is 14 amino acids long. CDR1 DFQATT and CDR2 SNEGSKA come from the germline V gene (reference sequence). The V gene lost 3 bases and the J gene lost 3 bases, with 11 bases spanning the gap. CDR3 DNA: TGCAGTGCTAGTAGGGCAGTACCTAATGAAAAACTGTTTTTT. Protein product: CSASRAVPNEKLFF.

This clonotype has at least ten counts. The CDR3 here is CASSSQGSGNTIYF. The CDR3 DNA is TGCGCCAGCAGCTCGCAGGGGTCCGGAAACACCATATATTTT. This chain connects TRBV5-1 to TRBJ1-3; D possibly corresponds to TRBD1 (6 bases). CDR1 and CDR2 from the germline V gene are SGHRS and YFSETQ. Trimming left V 3 bases short and J 4 bases short, with 11 bases between. CDR3 size: 14 residues.

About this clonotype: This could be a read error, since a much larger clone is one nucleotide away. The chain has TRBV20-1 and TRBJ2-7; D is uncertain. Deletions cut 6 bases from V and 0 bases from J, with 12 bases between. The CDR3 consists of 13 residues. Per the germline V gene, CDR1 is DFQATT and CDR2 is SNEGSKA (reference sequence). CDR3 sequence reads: CSASDGFSYEQYF. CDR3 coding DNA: TGCAGTGCATCCGACGGATTCTCCTACGAGCAGTACTTC.

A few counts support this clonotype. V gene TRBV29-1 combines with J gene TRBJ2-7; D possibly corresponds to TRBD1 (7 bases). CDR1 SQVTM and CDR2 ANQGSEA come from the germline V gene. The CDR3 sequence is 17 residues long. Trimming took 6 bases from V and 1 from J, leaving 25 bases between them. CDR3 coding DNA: TGCAGCGTAGCAGGAGGGGGCATGACAGGGTGGTCCTACGAGCAGTACTTC. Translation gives CSVAGGGMTGWSYEQYF.

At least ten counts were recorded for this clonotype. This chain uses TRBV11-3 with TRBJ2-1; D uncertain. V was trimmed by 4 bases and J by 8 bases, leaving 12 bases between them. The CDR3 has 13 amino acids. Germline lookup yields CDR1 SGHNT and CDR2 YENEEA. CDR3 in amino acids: CASSSAVWDEQFF. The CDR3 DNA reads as TGTGCCAGCAGCTCCGCCGTTTGGGATGAGCAGTTCTTC.

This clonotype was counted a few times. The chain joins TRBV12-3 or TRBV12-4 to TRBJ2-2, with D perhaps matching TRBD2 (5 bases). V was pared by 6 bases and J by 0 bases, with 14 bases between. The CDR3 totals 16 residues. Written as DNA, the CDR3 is TGTGCCAGCAGCCTGGATGGGAGCGCGAACACCGGGGAGCTGTTTTTT. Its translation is CASSLDGSANTGELFF.

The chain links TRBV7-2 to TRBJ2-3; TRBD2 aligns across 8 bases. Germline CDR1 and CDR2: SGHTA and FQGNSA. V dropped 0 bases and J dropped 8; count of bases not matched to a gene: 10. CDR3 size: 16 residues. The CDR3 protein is CASSLAGRGVVVTQYF. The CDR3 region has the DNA TGTGCCAGCAGCTTAGCGGGGCGGGGGGTAGTGGTTACGCAGTATTTT. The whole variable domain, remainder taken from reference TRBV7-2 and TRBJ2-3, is GAGVSQSPSNKVTEKGKDVELRCDPISGHTALYWYRQSLGQGLEFLIYFQGNSAPDKSGLPSDRFSAERTGGSVSTLTIQRTQQEDSAVYLCASSLAGRGVVVTQYFGPGTRLTVL.

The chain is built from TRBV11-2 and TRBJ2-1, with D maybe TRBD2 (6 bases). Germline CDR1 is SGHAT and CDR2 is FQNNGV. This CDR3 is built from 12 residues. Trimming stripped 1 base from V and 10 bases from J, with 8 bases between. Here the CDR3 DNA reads TGTGCCAGCAGCTTAGGGACTAAGGAGCAGTTCTTC. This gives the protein CASSLGTKEQFF.

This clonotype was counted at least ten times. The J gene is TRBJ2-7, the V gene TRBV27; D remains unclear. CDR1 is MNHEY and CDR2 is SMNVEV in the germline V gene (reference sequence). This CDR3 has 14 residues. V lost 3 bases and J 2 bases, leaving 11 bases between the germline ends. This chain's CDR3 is CASSLSTPPYEQYF. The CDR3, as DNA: TGTGCCAGCAGTTTGTCTACTCCTCCCTACGAGCAGTACTTC.

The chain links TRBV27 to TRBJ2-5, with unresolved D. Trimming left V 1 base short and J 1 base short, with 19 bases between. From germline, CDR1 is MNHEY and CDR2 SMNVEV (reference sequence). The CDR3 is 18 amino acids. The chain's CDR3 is CASSLFRTGRLAQETQYF. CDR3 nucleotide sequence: TGTGCCAGCAGTTTATTCCGTACGGGCAGGCTGGCCCAAGAGACCCAGTACTTC.

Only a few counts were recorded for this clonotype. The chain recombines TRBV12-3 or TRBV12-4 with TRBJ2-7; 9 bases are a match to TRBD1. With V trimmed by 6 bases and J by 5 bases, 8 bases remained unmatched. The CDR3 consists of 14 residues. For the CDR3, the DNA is TGTGCCAGCAGACTGGGACAGGGATTTGACGAGCAGTACTTC. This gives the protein CASRLGQGFDEQYF.

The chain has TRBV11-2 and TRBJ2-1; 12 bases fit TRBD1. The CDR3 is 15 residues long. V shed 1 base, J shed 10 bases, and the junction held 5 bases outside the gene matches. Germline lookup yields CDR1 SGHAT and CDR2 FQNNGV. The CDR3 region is CASSLAGQGAREQFF. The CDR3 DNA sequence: TGTGCCAGCAGCTTAGCGGGACAGGGGGCAAGAGAGCAGTTCTTC. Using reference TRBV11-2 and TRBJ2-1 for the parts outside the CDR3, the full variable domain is EAGVAQSPRYKIIEKRQSVAFWCNPISGHATLYWYQQILGQGPKLLIQFQNNGVVDDSQLPKDRFSAERLKGVDSTLKIQPAKLEDSAVYLCASSLAGQGAREQFFGPGTRLTVL.

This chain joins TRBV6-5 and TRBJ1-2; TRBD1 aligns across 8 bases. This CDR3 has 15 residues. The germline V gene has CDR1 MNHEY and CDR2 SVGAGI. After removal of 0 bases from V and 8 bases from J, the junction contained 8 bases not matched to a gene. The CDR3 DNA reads TGTGCCAGCAGTTACTCAGATGGACAGGGACACGGCTACACCTTC. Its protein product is CASSYSDGQGHGYTF.

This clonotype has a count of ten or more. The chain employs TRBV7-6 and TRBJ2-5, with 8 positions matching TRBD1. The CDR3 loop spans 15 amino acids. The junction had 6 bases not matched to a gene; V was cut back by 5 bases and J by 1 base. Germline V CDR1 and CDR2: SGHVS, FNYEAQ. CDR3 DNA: TGTGCCAGCAGCGTGCAGCAGGGGGCCCAAGAGACCCAGTACTTC. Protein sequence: CASSVQQGAQETQYF.

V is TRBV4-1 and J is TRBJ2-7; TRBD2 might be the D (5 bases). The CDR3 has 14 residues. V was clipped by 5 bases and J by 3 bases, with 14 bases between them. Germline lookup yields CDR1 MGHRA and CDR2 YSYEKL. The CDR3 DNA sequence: TGCGCCAGCAGCACGGCTATGGGAGTCTACGAGCAGTACTTC. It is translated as CASSTAMGVYEQYF.

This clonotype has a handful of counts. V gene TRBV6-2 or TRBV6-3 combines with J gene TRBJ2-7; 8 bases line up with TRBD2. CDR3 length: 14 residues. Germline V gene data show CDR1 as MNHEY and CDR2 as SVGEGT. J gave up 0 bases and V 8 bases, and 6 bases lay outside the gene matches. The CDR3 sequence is CASALAGRSYEQYF. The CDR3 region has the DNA TGTGCCAGCGCGCTAGCGGGCCGCTCCTACGAGCAGTACTTC.

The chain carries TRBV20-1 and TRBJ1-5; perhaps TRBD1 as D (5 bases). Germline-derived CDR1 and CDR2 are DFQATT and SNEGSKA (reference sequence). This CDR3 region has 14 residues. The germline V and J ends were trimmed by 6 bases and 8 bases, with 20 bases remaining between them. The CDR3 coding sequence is TGCAGTGCCCCAAAATCGGGGCCAGAGGAGCCCCAGCATTTT. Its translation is CSAPKSGPEEPQHF.

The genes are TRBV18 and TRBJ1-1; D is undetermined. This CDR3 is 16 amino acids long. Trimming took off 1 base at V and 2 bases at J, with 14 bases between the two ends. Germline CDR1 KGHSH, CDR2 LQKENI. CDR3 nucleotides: TGTGCCAGCTCACCACTCTCCGTTCACCCCAACACTGAAGCTTTCTTT. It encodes CASSPLSVHPNTEAFF.